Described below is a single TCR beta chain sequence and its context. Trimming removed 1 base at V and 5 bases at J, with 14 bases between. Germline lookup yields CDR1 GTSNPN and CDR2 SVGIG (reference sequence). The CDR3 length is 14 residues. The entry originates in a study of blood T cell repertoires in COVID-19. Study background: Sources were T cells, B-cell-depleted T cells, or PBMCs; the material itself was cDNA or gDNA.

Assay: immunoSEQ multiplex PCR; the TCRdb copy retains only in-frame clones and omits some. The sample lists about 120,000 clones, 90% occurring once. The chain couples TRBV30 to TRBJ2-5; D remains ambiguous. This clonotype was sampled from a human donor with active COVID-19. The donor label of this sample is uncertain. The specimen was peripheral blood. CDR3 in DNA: TGTGCCTGGAGTGAGGCTCTCCTGGGCGAGACCCAGTACTTC. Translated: CAWSEALLGETQYF.